This T cell receptor (beta chain) was identified in a study of shared T cell receptors in the human thymus. TCRdb's copy holds only in-frame clones and misses some; the assay was immunoSEQ multiplex PCR. This sample carries some 700,000 clones, approximately 85% of them seen once, and the ten largest clones take 0.0095% to 0.011%. Germline CDR1 and CDR2: ENHRY and SYGVKD. Trimming took 5 bases from V and 3 from J; bases not matched to a gene: 15. The CDR3 spans 17 residues. This sample also appeared in a second study, on human thymus T cells. That paper adds: Having surgery to correct congenital heart defects, healthy Finnish infants acted as the donors. It was from resections taken during corrective heart surgery that the thymus tissue came. Related research found strongly overlapping thymic repertoires in unrelated individuals.

This TCR derives from a girl under three years old with a congenital heart defect. The sample was thymocytes. The V call is TRBV10-3, the J call TRBJ1-2, with 7 bases lining up with TRBD1. CDR3 in amino acids: CAISNVQSGGEHYGYTF. CDR3 coding DNA: TGTGCCATCAGTAACGTGCAATCAGGGGGAGAACACTATGGCTACACCTTC.